The entry below gives a single TCR beta chain sequence along with its context. The CDR3 has 14 amino acids. From germline, CDR1 is MGHDK and CDR2 SYGVNS. Trimming shortened V by 1 base and J by 6 bases, and 10 bases separated the two germline ends. This entry belongs to a study of blood T cell repertoires in COVID-19. Methods used by the authors: Amplification from reference gene primers served as the basis for estimated nucleated cell counts. Sequenced by immunoSEQ multiplex PCR; TCRdb stores in-frame clones only, minus some. That table supplies the V and J calls and clone size; D and trimming were determined from the DNA. The data show approximately 85,000 clones, around 87% seen once.

Sample: peripheral blood. The TCR originated in a woman between 45 and 60 years old with active or convalescent COVID-19. This chain connects TRBV25-1 to TRBJ2-1, with D maybe TRBD2 (5 bases). The DNA of the CDR3 is TGTGCCAGCAGTGAATCCTCGACTACCAATGAGCAGTTCTTC. Translating gives CASSESSTTNEQFF.